Listed below are T cell receptor beta chains from one sample, sequenced in a study of vaccination effects on CD4 cells after COVID-19. The antigens for these receptors are not known. Using immunoSEQ multiplex PCR, the repertoire was profiled, and TCRdb retains in-frame clones only, with some absent. There are around 47,000 clones in the sample; approximately 70% occur only once, and about 30% lies in the top ten. The specimen was CD4+ T cells from PBMCs cultured with a peptide pool, collected before COVID-19 vaccination. These TCRs come from a human donor who had a prior SARS-CoV-2 infection. Both conserved end residues are part of each CDR3. D genes are given only for firm matches. Clone size is not always given. Where it is, it says once, few, many or a class for expanded clones.

size	D	V	J	CDR3	DNA
few	-	TRBV6-5	TRBJ1-1	CASIGRQEGNTEAFF	TGTGCCAGCATAGGTCGACAGGAAGGGAACACTGAAGCTTTCTTT
-	-	TRBV11-2	TRBJ1-2	CASSLAHSGYTF	TGTGCCAGCAGCTTAGCCCACAGCGGCTACACCTTC
-	TRBD2	TRBV5-8	TRBJ2-1	CASSLGDYRLHEQFF	TGTGCCAGCAGCTTGGGGGACTACCGACTACATGAGCAGTTCTTC
large	-	TRBV3-1/TRBV3-2	TRBJ1-3	CASSQAATGSLWRNTIYF	TGTGCCAGCAGCCAAGCGGCGACAGGCAGTCTCTGGCGAAACACCATATATTTT
-	-	TRBV7-3	TRBJ2-5	CASSLREGRGTQYF	TGTGCCAGCAGCTTAAGAGAGGGCCGAGGGACCCAGTACTTC
-	-	TRBV9	TRBJ2-1	CASSVGDYNEQFF	TGTGCCAGCAGCGTAGGCGACTACAATGAGCAGTTCTTC
-	-	TRBV6-5	TRBJ2-3	CASSYSDNTDTQYF	TGTGCCAGCAGTTACTCCGATAACACAGATACGCAGTATTTT
few	-	TRBV2	TRBJ1-2	CASSGQRDPGYTF	TGTGCCAGCAGTGGACAGCGGGACCCTGGCTACACCTTC
-	TRBD1	TRBV25-1	TRBJ1-2	CASSDIGDRDYGYTF	TGTGCCAGCAGTGACATTGGGGACAGGGACTATGGCTACACCTTC
-	-	TRBV4-2	TRBJ2-3	CASSPLLVDTQYF	TGTGCCAGCAGCCCGCTGCTAGTGGATACGCAGTATTTT
few	TRBD2	TRBV9	TRBJ2-2	CASSSGSGGTGELFF	TGTGCCAGCAGTAGCGGGAGTGGCGGCACCGGGGAGCTGTTTTTT
-	-	TRBV2	TRBJ1-4	CASSDRTVPNEKLFF	TGTGCCAGCAGTGATCGGACTGTGCCTAATGAAAAACTGTTTTTT
medium-sized	TRBD1	TRBV18	TRBJ1-1	CASSPGQGFITEAFF	TGTGCCAGCTCGCCGGGACAGGGGTTCATAACTGAAGCTTTCTTT
-	-	TRBV2	TRBJ2-1	CASSEVAEGEQFF	TGTGCCAGCAGTGAAGTAGCCGAGGGTGAGCAGTTCTTC
few	TRBD1	TRBV29-1	TRBJ2-7	CSARQGLSYEQYF	TGCAGCGCGAGACAGGGGCTCTCCTACGAGCAGTACTTC
-	TRBD1	TRBV18	TRBJ2-5	CASSPVTGIQETQYF	TGTGCCAGCTCACCAGTGACAGGGATACAAGAGACCCAGTACTTC
-	TRBD2	TRBV7-8	TRBJ2-5	CASSSISGRAGETQYF	TGTGCCAGCAGCTCGATTAGCGGGAGGGCCGGGGAGACCCAGTACTTC
-	TRBD2	TRBV7-9	TRBJ2-7	CASFKAGVQGSYEQYF	TGTGCCAGCTTCAAGGCGGGAGTCCAAGGCTCCTACGAGCAGTACTTC
-	-	TRBV11-3	TRBJ2-5	CASSHRRGGETQYF	TGTGCCAGCAGCCACCGGAGGGGTGGGGAGACCCAGTACTTC
few	-	TRBV12-5	TRBJ1-6	CASGLAPRRDHLNSPLHF	TGTGCTAGTGGTTTGGCACCCCGGAGGGACCACCTAAATTCACCCCTCCACTTT
few	-	TRBV18	TRBJ1-6	CASSHLPGLYGDSPLHF	TGTGCCAGCTCACATCTTCCTGGCCTTTACGGGGATTCACCCCTCCACTTT
few	TRBD2	TRBV5-1	TRBJ2-3	CASSLALAGGLPDTQYF	TGCGCCAGCAGCTTGGCGTTGGCGGGAGGGTTGCCAGATACGCAGTATTTT
-	TRBD1	TRBV6-5	TRBJ2-4	CASRAGGIAKNIQYF	TGTGCCAGCAGAGCAGGGGGTATAGCCAAAAACATTCAGTACTTC
-	TRBD1	TRBV7-9	TRBJ2-5	CASSSTSGTGETQYF	TGTGCCAGCAGCTCTACTTCCGGGACAGGGGAGACCCAGTACTTC
-	TRBD1	TRBV13	TRBJ1-4	CASSPDRINEKLFF	TGTGCCAGCAGCCCGGACAGGATTAATGAAAAACTGTTTTTT
-	-	TRBV4-1	TRBJ1-1	CASSLPKGGNTEAFF	TGCGCCAGCAGCCTGCCAAAAGGAGGGAACACTGAAGCTTTCTTT
-	-	TRBV4-3	TRBJ2-7	CASSQGLTYYEQYF	TGCGCCAGCAGCCAAGGACTAACCTACTACGAGCAGTACTTC